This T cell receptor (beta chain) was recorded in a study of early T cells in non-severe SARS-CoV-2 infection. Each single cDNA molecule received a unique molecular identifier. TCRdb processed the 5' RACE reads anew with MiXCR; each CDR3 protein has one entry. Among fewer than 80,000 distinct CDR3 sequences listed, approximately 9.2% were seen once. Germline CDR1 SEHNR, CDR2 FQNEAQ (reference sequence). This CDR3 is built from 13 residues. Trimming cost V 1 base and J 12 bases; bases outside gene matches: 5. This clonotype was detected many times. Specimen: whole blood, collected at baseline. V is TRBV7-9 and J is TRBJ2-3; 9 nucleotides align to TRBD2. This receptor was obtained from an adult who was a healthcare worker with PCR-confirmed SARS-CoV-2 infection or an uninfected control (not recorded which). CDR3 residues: CASSLGTSAGQYF. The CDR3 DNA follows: TGTGCCAGCAGCTTAGGGACTAGCGCTGGCCAGTATTTT.